The entry that follows covers one TCR beta chain sequence. The antigen is not known. These data originate in a study of vaccination and CD4 T cells after COVID-19. As for the study in general: Convalescent individuals numbered four females and six males, two being Hispanic. Study-level points and caveats: Post-vaccination, and not before, a median roughly 86% of reactive clones appeared in convalescent patients.

Treatment described: roughly ten-day PBMC culture with coronavirus spike peptide pools or control peptides (ViraFEST assay). Cultured CD4+ T-cell DNA underwent Oncomine TCR Beta short-read sequencing. A single record per CDR3 protein comes from TCRdb applying MiXCR to the PCR reads. The sample includes 15,000 to 20,000 distinct CDR3 sequences, roughly 55% of them seen just once. The CDR3 spans 13 residues. Trimming pared 6 bases from V and 0 bases from J, leaving 11 bases between. Looked up from germline, CDR1 is SQVTM and CDR2 is ANQGSEA. This chain links TRBV29-1 with TRBJ1-1; D not certain. Sequencing was done on a sample of CD4+ T cells from blood, cultured in vitro. This TCR came from a human donor who had recovered from COVID-19. CDR3 sequence (DNA): TGCAGCGTAGAGACCGTATTGAACACTGAAGCTTTCTTT. Residues: CSVETVLNTEAFF.